This TCR beta chain is from a study of CD8 T cells in Susac syndrome. Germline V lookup: CDR1 GTSNPN, CDR2 SVGIG (reference sequence). CDR3 length equals 13 residues. Trimming at V came to 4 bases and at J to 1 base, leaving 0 bases not matched to a gene. Reverse transcription of roughly 0.5 to 1 ug RNA used random hexamers. Via MiXCR, TCRdb re-called the immunoSEQ multiplex PCR reads, giving one row per CDR3 protein. The sample lists approximately 180,000 distinct CDR3 sequences, around 94% occurring once. In this sample, this clonotype turned up once. The specimen was CD4+ T cells from PBMCs. The chain is built from TRBV30 and TRBJ2-5; 10 nucleotides match TRBD2. The TCR comes from a human donor with Susac syndrome. CDR3 sequence reads: CAWTSGSQETQYF. The CDR3 nucleotides read TGTGCCTGGACTAGCGGGAGCCAAGAGACCCAGTACTTC.